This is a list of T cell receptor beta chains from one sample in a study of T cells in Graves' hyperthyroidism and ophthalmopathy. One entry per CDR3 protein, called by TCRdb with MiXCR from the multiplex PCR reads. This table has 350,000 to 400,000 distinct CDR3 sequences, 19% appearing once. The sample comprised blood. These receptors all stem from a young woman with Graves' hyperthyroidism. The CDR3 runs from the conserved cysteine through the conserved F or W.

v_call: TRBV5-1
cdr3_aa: CASSLSGQLGAFF

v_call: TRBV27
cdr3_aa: CATCPSGAYSYEQYF

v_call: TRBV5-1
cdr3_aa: CASSLTGQTYEQYF

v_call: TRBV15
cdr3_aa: CATSRGGGPYTDTQYF

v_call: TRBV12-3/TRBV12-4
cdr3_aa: CASSLSGPQPQHF

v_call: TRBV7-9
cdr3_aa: CASSRRDSNSYEQYF

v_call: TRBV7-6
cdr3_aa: CASSLGETGPAGETYEQYF

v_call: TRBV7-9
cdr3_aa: CASSPLPGLGETQYF

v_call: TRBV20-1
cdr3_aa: CSAQWTSGAPETQYF

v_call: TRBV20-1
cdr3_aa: CSASSGRETEAFF

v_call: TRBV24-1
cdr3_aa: CATSDADRGEDTQYF

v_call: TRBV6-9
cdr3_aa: CAKLGGTDYGYTF

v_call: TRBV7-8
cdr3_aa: CASSLGTHSGNTIYF

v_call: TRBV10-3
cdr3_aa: CAISRGIGTEAFF

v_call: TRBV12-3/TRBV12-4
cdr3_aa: CASGKGDFESGEQYF

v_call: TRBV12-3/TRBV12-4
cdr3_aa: CASSFGRTKQYF